This T cell receptor (beta chain) emerged from a study of shared clonotypes between healthy human individuals. Losses at the gene ends were 2 bases for V and 1 base for J; bases not matched to a gene: 1. The germline V gene encodes CDR1 SQVTM and CDR2 ANQGSEA. The CDR3 is 15 residues long. Data came from immunoSEQ multiplex PCR; TCRdb stores just in-frame clones and leaves some out. The table includes under 2,500,000 clones, about 94% detected once. Recent vaccinations or acute infections were absent in the healthy HIV-negative adult donors. What was sequenced was naive CD4+ T cells sorted from blood. The subset denotes: CD45RA+ positively selected. The gene calls are TRBV29-1 and TRBJ2-3; 12 bases are a match to TRBD2. This TCR derives from a man younger than 35 in good health. The DNA for the CDR3 is TGCAGCGTTGAACGACTAGCGGGGGGCACAGATACGCAGTATTTT. It translates to CSVERLAGGTDTQYF.